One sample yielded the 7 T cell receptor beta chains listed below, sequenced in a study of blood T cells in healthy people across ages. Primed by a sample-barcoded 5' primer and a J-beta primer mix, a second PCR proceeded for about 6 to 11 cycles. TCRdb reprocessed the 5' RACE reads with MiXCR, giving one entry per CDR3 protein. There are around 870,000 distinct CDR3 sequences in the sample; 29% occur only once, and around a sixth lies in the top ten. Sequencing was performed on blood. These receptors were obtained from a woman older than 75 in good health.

Here the CDR3 DNA reads TGCAGTACCCTAACTAGCGGGGGGGCCGTGCCAAAGCAGTACTTC. Residues: CSTLTSGGAVPKQYF. The chain is built from TRBV20-1 and TRBJ2-5; 13 nucleotides line up with TRBD2. CDR1 DFQATT and CDR2 SNEGSKA come from the germline V gene (reference sequence). Trimming removed 8 bases from V and 11 bases from J; junction bases left unmatched: 17. CDR3 length: 15 residues.

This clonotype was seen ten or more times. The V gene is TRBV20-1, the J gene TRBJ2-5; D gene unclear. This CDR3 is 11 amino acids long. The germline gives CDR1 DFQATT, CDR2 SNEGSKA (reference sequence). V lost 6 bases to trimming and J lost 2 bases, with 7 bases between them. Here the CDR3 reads CSAQSQETQYF. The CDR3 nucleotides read TGCAGTGCGCAGTCTCAAGAGACCCAGTACTTC.

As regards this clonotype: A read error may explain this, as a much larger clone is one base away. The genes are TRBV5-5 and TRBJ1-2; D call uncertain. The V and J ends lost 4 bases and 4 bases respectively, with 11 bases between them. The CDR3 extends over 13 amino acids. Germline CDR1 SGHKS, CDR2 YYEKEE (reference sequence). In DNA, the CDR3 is TGTGCCAGCAGCCCCCAGATGGGCTATGGCTACACCTTC. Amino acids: CASSPQMGYGYTF. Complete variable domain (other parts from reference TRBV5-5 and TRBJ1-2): DAGVTQSPTHLIKTRGQQVTLRCSPISGHKSVSWYQQVLGQGPQFIFQYYEKEERGRGNFPDRFSARQFPNYSSELNVNALLLGDSALYLCASSPQMGYGYTFGSGTRLTVV.

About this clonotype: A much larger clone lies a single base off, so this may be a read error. The CDR3 DNA follows: TGTGCCAGCAGCTCGTCAGTTTGGGCAGGGAGTGATGAGCAGTTCTTC. Protein: CASSSSVWAGSDEQFF. V and J are TRBV7-9 and TRBJ2-1, with D possibly called TRBD1 or TRBD2 (5 bases each). The CDR3 spans 16 residues. With 4 bases removed from V and 8 bases from J, the gap between germline ends came to 21 bases. Germline-derived CDR1 and CDR2 are SEHNR and FQNEAQ (reference sequence).

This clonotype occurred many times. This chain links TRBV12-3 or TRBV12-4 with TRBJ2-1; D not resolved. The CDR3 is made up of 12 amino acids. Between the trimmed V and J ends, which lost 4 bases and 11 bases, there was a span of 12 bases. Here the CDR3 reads CASSSPPMKQFF. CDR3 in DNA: TGTGCCAGCAGTTCCCCCCCAATGAAGCAGTTCTTC.

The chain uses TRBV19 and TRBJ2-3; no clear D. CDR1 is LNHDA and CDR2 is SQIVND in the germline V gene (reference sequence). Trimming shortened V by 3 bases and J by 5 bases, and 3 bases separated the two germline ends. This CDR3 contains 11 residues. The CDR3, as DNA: TGTGCCAGTAGTATCCGAGATACGCAGTATTTT. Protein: CASSIRDTQYF.

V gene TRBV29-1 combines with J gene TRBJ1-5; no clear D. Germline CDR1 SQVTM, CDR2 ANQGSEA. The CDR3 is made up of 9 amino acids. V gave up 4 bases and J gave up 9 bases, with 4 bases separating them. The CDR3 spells CSVVLPQHF. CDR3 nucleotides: TGCAGCGTTGTGCTGCCCCAGCATTTT.